One and the same sample provided the 4 T cell receptor beta chains below, sequenced in a study of identical twins. MiXCR, run by TCRdb on the 5' RACE reads, gives a single entry per CDR3 protein. Of 1.5 million or so distinct CDR3 sequences listed, about 30% are singletons. The sequenced sample was cord blood. Source of these receptors: a newborn girl in good health.

This clonotype came up once. The V call is TRBV5-6, the J call TRBJ2-3; TRBD2 is a possible D gene (5 bases). CDR3 length: 16 amino acids. Trimming cost V 2 bases and J 1 base, with 14 bases left between them. CDR1 and CDR2 (germline): SGHDT, YYEEEE. The CDR3 region is CASSFGREYGTDTQYF. DNA of the CDR3: TGTGCCAGCAGCTTTGGTAGGGAGTATGGCACAGATACGCAGTATTTT.

Here the CDR3 DNA reads TGCAGCGTTGTGGGATGGGGAAGTAGCTATGGCTACACCTTC. Protein sequence: CSVVGWGSSYGYTF. The V and J genes are TRBV29-1 and TRBJ1-2; the D is unclear. Trimming cost V 4 bases and J 4 bases, with 16 bases left between them. Germline V gene lookup returns CDR1 SQVTM and CDR2 ANQGSEA. The CDR3 has 14 residues.

A remark on this clonotype: This sequence may be a read error, since a much larger clone differs from it by one base. CDR3 protein: CASSADGYNEQYF. In DNA form, the CDR3 reads TGTGCCAGCAGTGCCGACGGCTACAATGAGCAGTACTTC. The rearrangement links TRBV27 to TRBJ2-7; the D is unclear. The CDR3 consists of 13 residues. Germline CDR1 MNHEY, CDR2 SMNVEV (reference sequence). V was pared by 5 bases and J by 7 bases, with 15 bases between.

This clonotype showed up just a few times. The J gene is TRBJ2-5, the V gene TRBV5-1, with 8 bases aligning to TRBD1. V was clipped by 4 bases and J by 11 bases; unmatched bases: 13. The CDR3 sequence is 14 residues long. The germline CDR1 and CDR2 sequences are SGHRS and YFSETQ. CDR3 residues: CASSLRDRNNEQYF. The CDR3 bases are TGCGCCAGCAGCCTCCGGGACAGGAACAATGAGCAGTACTTC.